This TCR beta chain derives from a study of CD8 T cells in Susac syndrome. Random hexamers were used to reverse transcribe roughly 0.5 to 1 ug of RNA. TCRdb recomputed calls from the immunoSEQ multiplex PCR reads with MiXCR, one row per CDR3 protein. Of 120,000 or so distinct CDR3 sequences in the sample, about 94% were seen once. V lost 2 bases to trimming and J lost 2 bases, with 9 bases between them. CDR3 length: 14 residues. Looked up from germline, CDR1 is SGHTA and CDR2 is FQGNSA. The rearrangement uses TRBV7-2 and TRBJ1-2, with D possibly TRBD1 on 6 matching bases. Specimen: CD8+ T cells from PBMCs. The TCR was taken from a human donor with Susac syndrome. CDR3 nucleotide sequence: TGTGCCAGCAGCTTATCAGGGGTGAACTATGGCTACACCTTC. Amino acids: CASSLSGVNYGYTF.